This TCR delta chain was recorded in a study of Vδ1+ human thymocytes. J lost 2 bases, V lost 2 bases, and 22 bases had no gene match. Germline CDR1 reads TSWWSYY; CDR2 reads QGS. The CDR3 extends over 22 amino acids. Study findings and constraints: Around 20% of thymic delta-chain sequences were Vdelta2, with few Vdelta3, unlike blood Vdelta1+ controls. Unexpected Vdelta2 sequences could cause misinterpretation of bulk repertoire data. In the thymus, TRG and TRD repertoires looked highly polyclonal with Gaussian CDR3 lengths.

After alphabeta T cell depletion, CD3+ Vdelta1+ Vdelta2- thymocytes were sorted. Vdelta1+ thymocyte sorts reached between about 97% and 99.6% purity. On this clone: Its specificity is not known.

The template was reverse-transcribed extracted RNA. The CDR3 regions were amplified by multiplex PCR from V-gene primers to a constant-region primer. TCRdb fed the multiplex PCR reads into CATT to redo clone calling. The sample holds 22,000 or so delta-chain clones; around 7.4% are singletons and the top ten take almost 1%. The rearrangement links TRDV1 to TRDJ1; TRDD3 aligns across 11 bases. Sequencing input: Vdelta1+ gamma-delta thymocytes from the thymus. Stated subset: FACS-sorted CD3+ TCRalphabeta- TCRVdelta1+ TCRVdelta2- thymocytes. The source of this sequence is a child younger than two who had congenital heart surgery. The CDR3 reads CALGELIFLSLLGDRGTDKLIF. The DNA for the CDR3 is TGTGCTCTTGGGGAATTGATCTTCCTATCCTTACTGGGGGATAGGGGAACCGATAAACTCATCTTT.